A selection of T cell receptor beta chains follows, all from one sample in a study of response to subunit inactivated influenza vaccine. TCRdb processed the RT-PCR reads anew with MiXCR; each CDR3 protein has one entry. In the table there are 150,000 to 200,000 distinct CDR3 sequences, 12% of which are singletons. The data were also submitted as part of a second study, on T cells expressing NK-cell markers.

Sequencing was performed on CD8+ T cells sorted from PBMCs, taken roughly 13 days after vaccination. These receptors were obtained from a man aged 50-60 years who received an inactivated influenza vaccine. Each CDR3 is given with its conserved first and last residue. The order of the fields is V gene, clone size, J gene, D gene, CDR3 protein, CDR3 DNA. D genes are given only for firm matches. Clone size is not always given. Where it is, it says once, few, many or a class for expanded clones.

TRBV4-2,many,TRBJ2-7,.,CASTQTGGDYEQYF,TGTGCCAGCACGCAAACCGGGGGTGACTACGAGCAGTACTTC
TRBV3-1,few,TRBJ1-5,TRBD1,CAPRARGPPGNQPQHF,TGTGCCCCTAGGGCCAGGGGGCCTCCGGGCAATCAGCCCCAGCATTTT
TRBV6-5,.,TRBJ2-7,.,CASSWGGREIYEQYF,TGTGCCAGCAGTTGGGGAGGTCGAGAAATCTACGAGCAGTACTTC
TRBV3-1,many,TRBJ2-7,TRBD1,CASSPGQFYEQYF,TGTGCCAGCAGCCCGGGACAGTTCTACGAGCAGTACTTC
TRBV20-1,few,TRBJ1-6,TRBD1,CSARDEGDRNSPLHF,TGCAGTGCTAGAGACGAGGGGGACAGAAATTCACCCCTCCACTTT
TRBV6-1,few,TRBJ2-3,TRBD2,CASSPLTSGSTDTQYF,TGTGCCAGCAGTCCGTTAACTAGCGGGAGCACAGATACGCAGTATTTT
TRBV10-3,few,TRBJ1-5,.,CAISESGDSRQPQHF,TGTGCCATCAGTGAGTCGGGTGACAGTCGTCAGCCCCAGCATTTT
TRBV4-3,.,TRBJ2-7,TRBD1,CASSSDRASSYEQYF,TGCGCCAGCAGCTCGGACAGGGCAAGCTCCTACGAGCAGTACTTC
TRBV4-3,.,TRBJ2-7,TRBD2,CASSQDRTSGYEQYF,TGCGCCAGCAGCCAAGATCGGACTAGCGGTTACGAGCAGTACTTC
TRBV7-6,.,TRBJ2-2,.,CASRNRDRGPGELFF,TGTGCCAGCAGGAACCGGGACCGAGGTCCCGGGGAGCTGTTTTTT
TRBV12-3/TRBV12-4,.,TRBJ2-7,.,CASSPGRWDEQYF,TGTGCCAGCAGTCCCGGCCGATGGGACGAGCAGTACTTC
TRBV7-2,few,TRBJ2-5,TRBD1,CASSLWDRQETQYF,TGTGCCAGCAGCTTATGGGACAGGCAAGAGACCCAGTACTTC
TRBV7-9,few,TRBJ1-6,.,CASSPNRATYNSPLHF,TGTGCCAGCAGCCCCAACAGGGCTACCTATAATTCACCCCTCCACTTT
TRBV20-1,.,TRBJ2-1,.,CSASRGLNEQFF,TGCAGTGCTAGCCGAGGGTTGAATGAGCAGTTCTTC
TRBV4-3,few,TRBJ2-7,TRBD1,CASSQDGQGGPSSYEQYF,TGCGCCAGCAGCCAAGACGGACAGGGGGGCCCAAGCTCCTACGAGCAGTACTTC
TRBV12-3/TRBV12-4,.,TRBJ1-2,.,CASSSPRLNYGYTF,TGTGCCAGCAGTTCCCCTCGTCTTAACTATGGCTACACCTTC
TRBV4-2,.,TRBJ1-6,.,CASSQDYGNSPLHF,TGTGCCAGCAGCCAAGATTACGGAAATTCACCCCTCCACTTT
TRBV20-1,few,TRBJ1-1,TRBD1,CSALRTGSNTEAFF,TGCAGTGCTTTAAGGACAGGGTCGAACACTGAAGCTTTCTTT
TRBV14,.,TRBJ2-2,TRBD1,CASSRTGGLTGELFF,TGTGCCAGCAGCAGGACAGGGGGCTTGACCGGGGAGCTGTTTTTT
TRBV5-6,few,TRBJ2-1,.,CASSRMDNEQFF,TGTGCCAGCAGCCGTATGGACAATGAGCAGTTCTTC
TRBV28,.,TRBJ1-2,TRBD1,CASSLTGGVGNYGYTF,TGTGCCAGCAGCCTAACAGGGGGCGTGGGGAACTATGGCTACACCTTC
TRBV2,.,TRBJ2-3,TRBD2,CASSDTSAGSDTQYF,TGTGCCAGCAGTGACACTAGCGCTGGATCGGATACGCAGTATTTT
TRBV6-1,few,TRBJ2-2,TRBD2,CASSIGLAGVTGELFF,TGTGCCAGCAGCATCGGACTAGCGGGAGTTACCGGGGAGCTGTTTTTT
TRBV3-1,medium-sized,TRBJ2-7,.,CASSQDLGTGAYEQYF,TGTGCCAGCAGCCAAGATTTAGGGACTGGGGCCTACGAGCAGTACTTC
TRBV29-1,.,TRBJ2-1,TRBD2,CSVGGRTSGSSGYNEQFF,TGCAGCGTTGGGGGTAGGACTAGCGGGAGTAGCGGCTACAATGAGCAGTTCTTC
TRBV7-6,many,TRBJ2-1,TRBD2,CASSSLAGEKYEQFF,TGTGCCAGCAGCTCTTTAGCGGGAGAAAAATATGAGCAGTTCTTC
TRBV7-9,.,TRBJ2-1,TRBD2,CASRRLLAGGFGEQFF,TGTGCCAGCAGGCGTTTACTAGCGGGAGGGTTCGGTGAGCAGTTCTTC
TRBV15,.,TRBJ2-7,TRBD1,CATSRDRTGAHEQYF,TGTGCCACCAGCAGAGATAGGACAGGGGCCCACGAGCAGTACTTC
TRBV27,many,TRBJ2-3,TRBD1,CASSLYDVRGKYDTQYF,TGTGCCAGCAGTTTATACGACGTCAGGGGGAAATACGATACGCAGTATTTT
TRBV6-2/TRBV6-3,.,TRBJ2-7,.,CASSYGRTSYEQYF,TGTGCCAGCAGTTACGGGAGGACCTCCTACGAGCAGTACTTC
TRBV6-5,.,TRBJ2-5,.,CASSYSVRDQETQYF,TGTGCCAGCAGTTACTCGGTCCGGGACCAAGAGACCCAGTACTTC
TRBV12-3/TRBV12-4,.,TRBJ1-2,TRBD1,CASSRTGRRYGYTF,TGTGCCAGCAGCCGGACAGGGAGAAGGTACGGCTACACCTTC
TRBV10-3,few,TRBJ1-5,.,CAISETTEDSNQPQHF,TGTGCCATCAGTGAGACGACAGAGGATAGCAATCAGCCCCAGCATTTT
TRBV19,few,TRBJ2-1,TRBD2,CASRPIRDSSGVFYNEQFF,TGTGCCAGTAGGCCTATCCGGGACTCTAGCGGGGTTTTCTACAATGAGCAGTTCTTC
TRBV6-2/TRBV6-3,many,TRBJ1-1,.,CASSRTGMNTEAFF,TGTGCCAGCAGTCGGACGGGAATGAACACTGAAGCTTTCTTT
TRBV6-5,.,TRBJ2-7,.,CASSYSGESSYEQYF,TGTGCCAGCAGTTACTCGGGGGAAAGCTCCTACGAGCAGTACTTC
TRBV29-1,.,TRBJ2-7,TRBD2,CSITSGAYEQYF,TGCAGCATTACTAGCGGGGCCTACGAGCAGTACTTC
TRBV25-1,few,TRBJ2-3,.,CASSDYRPLILGATDTQYF,TGTGCCAGCAGTGACTATCGACCCTTGATCCTCGGGGCCACAGATACGCAGTATTTT
TRBV7-9,.,TRBJ2-3,TRBD2,CASSTQLATLKSDTQYF,TGTGCCAGCAGCACCCAACTAGCGACCCTTAAATCAGATACGCAGTATTTT
TRBV7-9,few,TRBJ2-1,TRBD2,CASSPRTSGISNEQFF,TGTGCCAGCAGCCCCCGGACTAGCGGGATTTCGAATGAGCAGTTCTTC
TRBV5-6,.,TRBJ2-5,.,CARGPGDRCLLETQYF,TGTGCCAGGGGCCCCGGGGACCGCTGCCTTCTCGAGACCCAGTACTTC
TRBV6-6,many,TRBJ1-2,TRBD1,CASLGGQDGYTF,TGTGCCAGTCTCGGAGGACAGGATGGCTACACCTTC
TRBV5-1,few,TRBJ1-1,.,CASRAQTLEAFF,TGCGCCAGCAGGGCCCAGACACTTGAAGCTTTCTTT
TRBV7-9,many,TRBJ2-5,.,CASSSRGDALSRETQYF,TGTGCCAGCAGTTCTAGGGGGGACGCTCTTTCTCGGGAGACCCAGTACTTC
TRBV15,few,TRBJ2-3,.,CATSREGTFTDTQYF,TGTGCCACCAGCAGAGAGGGAACTTTCACAGATACGCAGTATTTT
TRBV11-2,few,TRBJ1-5,.,CASSSRGGSNQPQHF,TGTGCCAGCAGCTCCAGGGGTGGTAGCAATCAGCCCCAGCATTTT
TRBV6-2/TRBV6-3,.,TRBJ2-7,TRBD1,CASSYSIWAGGSYEQYF,TGTGCCAGCAGTTACTCGATTTGGGCAGGGGGCTCCTACGAGCAGTACTTC
TRBV7-2,.,TRBJ2-7,TRBD1,CASSLAPGTGDRHEQYF,TGTGCCAGCAGCTTAGCGCCGGGGACAGGGGATAGGCACGAGCAGTACTTC
TRBV30,.,TRBJ2-5,TRBD1,CAWIKTGTGGRETQYF,TGTGCCTGGATAAAAACCGGGACAGGGGGCCGGGAGACCCAGTACTTC
TRBV27,many,TRBJ2-7,TRBD2,CASSIGTIPYEQYF,TGTGCCAGCAGTATTGGGACTATTCCCTACGAGCAGTACTTC
TRBV5-1,once,TRBJ2-3,TRBD2,CASSLDALRGGTDTQYF,TGCGCCAGCAGCTTGGATGCGCTGCGGGGGGGCACAGATACGCAGTATTTT
TRBV7-9,.,TRBJ1-2,.,CASSLAVDGGNTF,TGTGCCAGCAGCTTAGCAGTGGATGGTGGAAACACCTTC
TRBV3-1,few,TRBJ1-1,.,CASRFTGDTEAFF,TGTGCCAGCAGGTTTACGGGGGACACTGAAGCTTTCTTT
TRBV4-1,many,TRBJ2-1,.,CASSQGGYPYNEQFF,TGCGCCAGCAGCCAAGGGGGATATCCCTACAATGAGCAGTTCTTC